The present T cell receptor (beta chain) was sequenced within a study of Ad26.COV2.S vaccination and SARS-CoV-2 variants. Profiling relied on immunoSEQ multiplex PCR, and the TCRdb table lists in-frame clones only, not all of them. The table records a few hundred thousand clones, around 86% of them present only once. This clone has only one observation. This CDR3 has 14 residues. V lost 0 bases to trimming and J lost 5 bases, with 10 bases between them. Germline lookup yields CDR1 LGHNA and CDR2 YNFKEQ. The treatment: about 20 received Ad26.COV2.S at low or high dose, single or two shots; 5 received placebo; per-sample allocation not given. Each sample was drawn 63 days after the first injection (of vaccine or placebo).

Here the sequenced sample was peripheral blood, taken in a trial of Ad26.COV2.S vaccine versus placebo. The clonotype was recovered from a person aged 18-65 years who received the Ad26.COV2.S COVID-19 vaccine or a placebo. The gene calls are TRBV4-2 and TRBJ1-1; D gene uncertain. CDR3 in amino acids: CASSQEWGRTEAFF. CDR3 sequence (DNA): TGTGCCAGCAGCCAAGAGTGGGGAAGAACTGAAGCTTTCTTT.